This T cell receptor (beta chain) was sequenced during a study of molecular identifiers for immune sequencing clone quantification. For the study at large: In replicates, RNA from roughly 21,000 or 96,000 naive CD8 cells was divided five ways and four parts were sequenced.

Sequencing libraries of naive CD8 cells derived from roughly 20,000 to 1,000,000 sorted cells with 10%, 30% or 50% RNA. Sorting was used to obtain naive CD8 T cells (CD8+CD4-CCR7+CD45RA+). V lost 3 bases and J lost 6; bases outside the gene matches: 11. Germline V gene lookup returns CDR1 MDHEN and CDR2 SYDVKM. CDR3 size: 17 residues. Methods described previously, with TCR primers listed, were used for bulk TCR libraries. TCRdb re-called the PCR reads through MiXCR, storing one row per CDR3 protein. This sample carries about half a million distinct CDR3 sequences, roughly a fifth of them seen once, and the ten largest clones take 0.65% to 0.95%.

The chain carries TRBV28 and TRBJ1-1, with TRBD1 matching 12 bases. Sequencing used naive CD8+ T cells from blood, with Jurkat cell RNA spiked in. Noted subset: FACS-sorted CD8+CD4-CCR7+CD45RA+ naive T cells. The sequence was obtained from a human donor in good health. Some libraries in this study had Jurkat cell RNA spiked in. The CDR3 here is CASSFRGQGALRAEAFF. CDR3 coding DNA: TGTGCCAGCAGTTTTCGGGGACAGGGGGCCCTCCGGGCTGAAGCTTTCTTT.